Listed below are T cell receptor beta chains from one sample, sequenced in a study of blood T cell repertoires in COVID-19. Method: immunoSEQ multiplex PCR; TCRdb's copy keeps in-frame clones and lacks some. The sample shows some 300,000 clones, 88% of them seen only once. The specimen sequenced was peripheral blood. All receptors derive from a woman aged 30 to 39 who had recovered from COVID-19. The CDR3 runs from the conserved cysteine through the conserved F or W. A D gene is named only where the DNA matches it firmly. The size of a clone is reported for some rows only, either as once, few or many, or as a class for expanded clones.

>TRBJ1-3|TRBV5-1|once|-
CASGPQGNTIYF
TGCGCCAGCGGGCCTCAGGGAAACACCATATATTTT
>TRBJ2-1|TRBV9|once|-
CASSVAVQGYNEQFF
TGTGCCAGCAGCGTCGCGGTGCAGGGGTACAATGAGCAGTTCTTC
>TRBJ1-2|TRBV15|-|-
CATSRARQALGKGYTF
TGTGCCACCAGCAGAGCCCGACAGGCTCTGGGGAAGGGCTACACCTTC
>TRBJ2-7|TRBV11-2|-|TRBD2
CASSFSGGSYEQYF
TGTGCCAGCAGCTTTAGCGGGGGGTCCTACGAGCAGTACTTC
>TRBJ1-3|TRBV5-4|-|TRBD1
CASSSLSRTGGSGNTIYF
TGTGCCAGCAGCTCCCTATCCCGGACAGGGGGCTCCGGAAACACCATATATTTT
>TRBJ2-7|TRBV27|-|TRBD2
CASRPGGYSYEQYF
TGTGCCAGCAGGCCCGGGGGGTACTCCTACGAGCAGTACTTC
>TRBJ1-1|TRBV27|-|-
CASRGLGNTEAFF
TGTGCCAGCAGGGGACTGGGGAACACTGAAGCTTTCTTT
>TRBJ2-5|TRBV2|-|-
CASSPGSTGVGETQYF
TGTGCCAGCAGCCCTGGTTCGACCGGGGTTGGAGAGACCCAGTACTTC
>TRBJ2-3|TRBV6-6|once|-
CASKLTATDTQYF
TGTGCCAGCAAACTGACAGCAACAGATACGCAGTATTTT
>TRBJ1-2|TRBV28|-|-
CASSNQGAGTNYGYTF
TGTGCCAGCAGCAACCAGGGCGCCGGAACTAACTATGGCTACACCTTC
>TRBJ2-7|TRBV5-1|-|-
CASSGGLSYEQYF
TGCGCCAGCAGCGGTGGACTTTCCTACGAGCAGTACTTC
>TRBJ2-6|TRBV3-1/TRBV3-2|-|-
CASSQDFRSFSGANVLTF
TGTGCCAGCAGCCAAGATTTTAGGAGCTTCTCTGGGGCCAACGTCCTGACTTTC
>TRBJ1-4|TRBV4-1|-|-
CASSQEGAGINEKLFF
TGCGCCAGCAGCCAAGAAGGTGCAGGTATTAATGAAAAACTGTTTTTT
>TRBJ2-3|TRBV30|-|-
CAWSVGGGTDTQYF
TGTGCCTGGAGTGTAGGGGGTGGCACAGATACGCAGTATTTT
>TRBJ2-3|TRBV3-1/TRBV3-2|-|-
CASSRQSSTDTQYF
TGTGCCAGCAGTAGACAGTCTAGCACAGATACGCAGTATTTT
>TRBJ2-2|TRBV7-3|-|TRBD2
CASSPGLAGGELFF
TGTGCCAGCAGCCCCGGACTAGCGGGCGGGGAGCTGTTTTTT
>TRBJ1-3|TRBV4-1|-|-
CASSQDSDSGNTIYF
TGCGCCAGCAGCCAAGACAGCGACTCTGGAAACACCATATATTTT
>TRBJ1-5|TRBV18|-|TRBD1
CASSAGQGRPYSNQPQHF
TGTGCCAGCTCAGCGGGACAGGGGCGACCATATAGCAATCAGCCCCAGCATTTT
>TRBJ2-3|TRBV7-3|-|-
CASSSGTGTDTQYF
TGTGCCAGCAGCTCAGGGACTGGCACAGATACGCAGTATTTT
>TRBJ2-3|TRBV28|-|TRBD2
CASSAGGRTDTQYF
TGTGCCAGCTCAGCGGGGGGACGCACAGATACGCAGTATTTT
>TRBJ2-7|TRBV6-5|-|-
CASHRQTGYEQYF
TGTGCCAGCCACCGCCAGACAGGCTACGAGCAGTACTTC
>TRBJ2-7|TRBV5-1|-|-
CASSLAHSYEQYF
TGCGCCAGCAGCTTGGCACATTCCTACGAGCAGTACTTC
>TRBJ1-3|TRBV19|-|TRBD1
CASSLSGTGGSGNTIYF
TGTGCCAGTAGTCTATCCGGGACAGGGGGCTCTGGAAACACCATATATTTT
>TRBJ1-2|TRBV5-6|-|-
CASSLISGDYGYTF
TGTGCCAGCAGCTTGATTTCAGGGGACTATGGCTACACCTTC
>TRBJ1-6|TRBV20-1|-|TRBD1
CSASRARQGNANSPLHF
TGCAGTGCTAGTAGGGCGAGACAGGGAAACGCAAATTCACCCCTCCACTTT
>TRBJ1-4|TRBV6-5|-|-
CASSYQGRRNEKLFF
TGTGCCAGCAGTTACCAGGGGCGGCGTAATGAAAAACTGTTTTTT
>TRBJ1-4|TRBV7-9|-|TRBD1
CASSPGTANEKLFF
TGTGCCAGCAGCCCGGGGACAGCTAATGAAAAACTGTTTTTT
>TRBJ2-2|TRBV9|-|TRBD2
CASSLSGGARTGELFF
TGTGCCAGCAGTCTTAGCGGGGGCGCGAGGACCGGGGAGCTGTTTTTT
>TRBJ1-5|TRBV30|-|TRBD1
CAWSADRGHQPQHF
TGTGCCTGGAGTGCGGACAGGGGACATCAGCCCCAGCATTTT
>TRBJ2-7|TRBV18|-|-
CASNRDGGEQYF
TGTGCCAGTAACCGAGACGGGGGCGAGCAGTACTTC
>TRBJ1-6|TRBV4-3|-|-
CASSQLAQSADSPLHF
TGCGCCAGCAGCCAGTTGGCCCAAAGCGCGGATTCACCCCTCCACTTT
>TRBJ2-7|TRBV5-4|-|-
CASSLAARSYEQYF
TGTGCCAGCAGCTTGGCCGCCAGATCCTACGAGCAGTACTTC
>TRBJ2-2|TRBV5-4|once|TRBD2
CASSLNGLAGPGELFF
TGTGCCAGCAGCTTGAATGGACTAGCGGGGCCCGGGGAGCTGTTTTTT
>TRBJ2-5|TRBV6-6|-|-
CASSYSSGGETQYF
TGTGCCAGCAGTTACTCTTCGGGTGGCGAGACCCAGTACTTC
>TRBJ2-1|TRBV7-9|-|-
CASSPQGYEQFF
TGTGCCAGCAGCCCACAGGGTTATGAGCAGTTCTTC
>TRBJ1-4|TRBV21-1|-|-
CASSAYTQGAREKLFF
TGTGCCAGCAGCGCATACACACAGGGGGCCAGAGAAAAACTGTTTTTT
>TRBJ1-2|TRBV6-1|-|TRBD1
CASSEVQGAGYGYTF
TGTGCCAGCAGTGAAGTGCAGGGGGCAGGGTATGGCTACACCTTC
>TRBJ1-2|TRBV28|few|-
CASSLSWQNKFYTF
TGTGCCAGCAGTTTATCCTGGCAAAACAAATTCTACACCTTC
>TRBJ2-7|TRBV10-3|-|-
CAISPTEKSGEQYF
TGTGCCATCAGTCCGACCGAGAAATCAGGCGAGCAGTACTTC
>TRBJ1-2|TRBV19|-|-
CASSIDRFYGYTF
TGTGCCAGTAGTATTGACAGATTCTATGGCTACACCTTC
>TRBJ1-6|TRBV11-2|once|-
CASSLLSSNSPLHF
TGTGCCAGCAGCTTACTATCCTCTAATTCACCCCTCCACTTT
>TRBJ1-2|TRBV5-4|-|-
CASSLKGGREDYGYTF
TGTGCCAGCAGCTTGAAAGGCGGTAGAGAGGACTATGGCTACACCTTC
>TRBJ1-3|TRBV6-1|-|-
CASSAGASGVGNTIYF
TGTGCCAGCAGTGCTGGGGCTTCAGGGGTTGGAAACACCATATATTTT
>TRBJ2-7|TRBV7-9|-|-
CASSARGDTTYEQYF
TGTGCCAGCAGCGCCCGGGGGGACACTACCTACGAGCAGTACTTC
>TRBJ2-3|TRBV27|-|-
CASSLVSVFGTDTQYF
TGTGCCAGCAGTTTAGTCTCGGTATTTGGCACAGATACGCAGTATTTT
>TRBJ2-5|TRBV24-1|-|TRBD2
CATSDVTSAGKETQYF
TGTGCCACCAGTGACGTGACTAGCGCGGGAAAAGAGACCCAGTACTTC
>TRBJ2-5|TRBV29-1|-|TRBD1
CSVEGGQGGETQYF
TGCAGCGTCGAGGGGGGACAGGGAGGAGAGACCCAGTACTTC
>TRBJ2-3|TRBV6-4|once|TRBD2
CASSRLADDTQYF
TGTGCCAGCAGTAGACTAGCGGACGATACGCAGTATTTT
>TRBJ1-3|TRBV30|many|-
CAWRILQGSAAGNTIYF
TGTGCCTGGAGGATTCTACAGGGTTCTGCCGCTGGAAACACCATATATTTT
>TRBJ1-1|TRBV20-1|-|-
CSASLYTEAFF
TGCAGTGCTTCCTTGTACACTGAAGCTTTCTTT
>TRBJ2-7|TRBV28|-|-
CASRLQARKDDEQYF
TGTGCCAGCAGACTACAGGCTCGAAAGGACGACGAGCAGTACTTC
>TRBJ1-1|TRBV6-1|once|-
CASREAGRGTEAFF
TGTGCCAGCAGAGAAGCGGGGCGGGGCACTGAAGCTTTCTTT
>TRBJ1-3|TRBV7-2|few|-
CASSLLQGGGNTIYF
TGTGCCAGCAGCCTTCTACAGGGAGGGGGAAACACCATATATTTT
>TRBJ1-4|TRBV6-6|-|-
CASSYMAKTGEKLFF
TGTGCCAGCAGTTACATGGCCAAGACGGGGGAAAAACTGTTTTTT
>TRBJ1-5|TRBV6-6|-|TRBD1
CASSKPTGHQPQHF
TGTGCCAGCAGTAAGCCGACAGGGCATCAGCCCCAGCATTTT
>TRBJ2-1|TRBV2|-|TRBD2
CASSELAGGLDEQFF
TGTGCCAGCAGTGAACTAGCGGGGGGGCTTGACGAGCAGTTCTTC
>TRBJ1-2|TRBV6-5|-|TRBD1
CASTQGQGYYGYTF
TGTGCCAGCACCCAAGGACAGGGCTACTATGGCTACACCTTC